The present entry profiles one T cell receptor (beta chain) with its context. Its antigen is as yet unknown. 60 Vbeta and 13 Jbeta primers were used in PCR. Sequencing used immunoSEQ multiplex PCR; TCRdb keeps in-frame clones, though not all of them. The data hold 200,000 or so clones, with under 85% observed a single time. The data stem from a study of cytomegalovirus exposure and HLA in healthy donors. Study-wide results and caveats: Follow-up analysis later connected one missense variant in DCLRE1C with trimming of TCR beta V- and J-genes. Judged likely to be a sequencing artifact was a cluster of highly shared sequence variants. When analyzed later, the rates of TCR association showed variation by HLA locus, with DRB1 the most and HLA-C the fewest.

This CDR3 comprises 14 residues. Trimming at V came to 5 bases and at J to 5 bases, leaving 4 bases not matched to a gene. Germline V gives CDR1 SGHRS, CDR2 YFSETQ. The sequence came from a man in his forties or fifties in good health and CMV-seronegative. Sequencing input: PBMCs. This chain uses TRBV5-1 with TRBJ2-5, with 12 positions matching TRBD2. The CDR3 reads CASRRLAGEETQYF. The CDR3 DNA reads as TGCGCCAGCAGGCGACTAGCGGGAGAGGAGACCCAGTACTTC.